One sample yielded the 32 T cell receptor beta chains listed below, sequenced in a study of shared clonotypes between healthy human individuals (TCRdb year 2020). CD8 naive samples were CD45RO-negative cells positively selected for CCR7, giving a CD45RA+CCR7+ population that excluded TemRA cells. The library was built by means of the immunoSEQ multiplex PCR assay. TCRdb stores this immuneACCESS table with in-frame sequences only. Part of the clones is absent; in the studies checked, under half of the shortfall reflects unresolved V genes, and no reason is known for the rest. This sample comprises about 580,000 clones, 95% to 98% of them detected only once. Of the sample, 0.3% is held by the ten largest clones. Sequenced material: naive CD8+ T cells sorted from blood. The cell subset or site label here, explained by the study, means: CD45RA+CCR7+. These TCRs come from a man aged 25 to 40 in good health.

About this clone: Other DNA sequences in this sample translate to the same CDR3. As DNA, the CDR3 is TGTGCCAGCAGCTTAGTAGGACAGGGGGCAGATACGCAGTATTTT. Translating it yields CASSLVGQGADTQYF. The chain links TRBV7-9 to TRBJ2-3; 10 bases agree with TRBD1. There are 15 residues in the CDR3. Germline V gene sequence: CDR1 SEHNR, CDR2 FQNEAQ (reference sequence). The trim removed 1 base at V and 4 bases at J, leaving 2 bases unmatched.

The genes are TRBV7-9 and TRBJ2-7; the match to TRBD1 covers 10 bases. With 3 bases clipped from V and 4 bases from J, the junction kept 9 bases outside the gene matches. CDR1 and CDR2 from the germline V gene are SEHNR and FQNEAQ (reference sequence). There are 16 residues in the CDR3. CDR3 sequence: CASSFTRDRGKYEQYF. In nucleotides, the CDR3 is TGTGCCAGCAGCTTTACTCGGGACAGGGGAAAGTACGAGCAGTACTTC. Variable domain in full (rest from reference TRBV7-9 and TRBJ2-7): DTGVSQNPRHKITKRGQNVTFRCDPISEHNRLYWYRQTLGQGPEFLTYFQNEAQLEKSRLLSDRFSAERPKGSFSTLEIQRTEQGDSAMYLCASSFTRDRGKYEQYFGPGTRLTVT.

The rearrangement links TRBV15 to TRBJ2-1; TRBD1 agrees at 8 bases. CDR3 length: 15 residues. V was pared by 4 bases and J by 8 bases, with 10 bases of the junction left unmatched. The germline V gene has CDR1 LNHNV and CDR2 YYDKDF (reference sequence). The CDR3 loop is CATSKVRGPGDEQFF. DNA of the CDR3: TGTGCCACCAGCAAAGTCAGGGGGCCGGGGGATGAGCAGTTCTTC.

The chain recombines TRBV2 with TRBJ2-1; 13 bases map to TRBD2. Trimming removed 6 bases from V and 8 bases from J; junction bases left unmatched: 7. Germline V gene sequence: CDR1 SNHLY, CDR2 FYNNEI. The CDR3 spans 15 residues. As DNA, the CDR3 is TGTGCCAGCAGAGGACTAGCGGGAGTCAAAGATGAGCAGTTCTTC. It codes for CASRGLAGVKDEQFF.

With regard to this clone: The junction differs from germline at one of its ends, possibly a read error. The chain joins TRBV7-7 to TRBJ2-2; D uncertain. The CDR3 spans 13 residues. Germline V gene lookup returns CDR1 SSHAT and CDR2 FNYEAQ (reference sequence). The CDR3 DNA is TGTGCTAGCAGCTTAAAGAACACCGGGGAGCTGTTTTTT. It yields the protein CASSLKNTGELFF.

The chain links TRBV29-1 to TRBJ1-4, with 7 bases that match TRBD1. V lost 4 bases, J lost 11 bases, and 13 bases stayed unmatched. This CDR3 is 14 amino acids long. Germline V gives CDR1 SQVTM, CDR2 ANQGSEA. The CDR3 reads CSVVEGKQGSKLFF. The DNA of the CDR3 is TGCAGCGTTGTTGAGGGGAAACAGGGGTCGAAACTGTTTTTT.

The genes are TRBV28 and TRBJ1-4; D not certain. V was clipped by 3 bases and J by 2 bases, with 10 bases between them. Germline CDR1 reads MDHEN; CDR2 reads SYDVKM. There are 15 residues in the CDR3. CDR3 residues: CASSFKPRTNEKLFF. The CDR3 nucleotides read TGTGCCAGCAGTTTTAAGCCGCGGACTAATGAAAAACTGTTTTTT.

The table lists this clone with a count of one. This chain links TRBV4-1 with TRBJ1-2; D is unresolved. V was trimmed by 2 bases and J by 1 base, leaving 14 bases between them. The CDR3 covers 16 residues. Per germline, CDR1 MGHRA and CDR2 YSYEKL. The CDR3: CASSQSRTISNYGYTF. Written as DNA, the CDR3 is TGCGCCAGCAGCCAATCAAGGACTATAAGTAACTATGGCTACACCTTC.

The chain recombines TRBV7-9 with TRBJ1-2; possibly TRBD1 for D (5 bases). There are 14 residues in the CDR3. In germline, CDR1 is SEHNR, CDR2 FQNEAQ (reference sequence). Trimming shortened V by 0 bases and J by 4 bases, and 9 bases separated the two germline ends. The CDR3: CASSLAEQAYGYTF. The CDR3 region has the DNA TGTGCCAGCAGCTTAGCGGAACAGGCCTATGGCTACACCTTC.

The chain recombines TRBV7-6 with TRBJ1-5; possible D gene TRBD1, 6 bases. The CDR3 has 15 amino acids. Trimming cost V 1 base and J 6 bases, with 13 bases left between them. Germline assignment: CDR1 SGHVS and CDR2 FNYEAQ. The chain's CDR3 is CASSLDGGAGQPQHF. In nucleotides, the CDR3 is TGTGCCAGCAGCTTAGACGGGGGCGCAGGTCAGCCCCAGCATTTT.

The J gene is TRBJ2-3, the V gene TRBV18; D might be TRBD1 (6 bases). This CDR3 has 17 amino acids. Trimming removed 5 bases at V and 2 bases at J, with 20 bases between. Germline CDR1 and CDR2: KGHSH and LQKENI. Here the CDR3 DNA reads TGTGCCAGCTCAGAACAGACAAGGACAGCTGACACAGATACGCAGTATTTT. It is translated as CASSEQTRTADTDTQYF.

This clone showed up just once. The rearrangement links TRBV5-1 to TRBJ2-1; D is unclear. Trimming stripped 6 bases from V and 8 bases from J, with 24 bases between. Germline CDR1 SGHRS, CDR2 YFSETQ. The CDR3 sequence is 16 residues long. The CDR3 DNA reads TGCGCCAGCACCGTTCCCAACAGAGCCCAAGGCGATGAGCAGTTCTTC. Protein product: CASTVPNRAQGDEQFF.

The chain carries TRBV7-9 and TRBJ2-7; D is ambiguous. This CDR3 has 13 amino acids. V was cut by 5 bases and J by 3 bases, with 11 bases left in between. Germline assignment: CDR1 SEHNR and CDR2 FQNEAQ (reference sequence). CDR3 nucleotide sequence: TGTGCCAGCAGCCTGTTCGAGGACTACGAGCAGTACTTC. Translating it yields CASSLFEDYEQYF.

V and J are TRBV6-1 and TRBJ1-3; D might be TRBD1 (6 bases). V lost 7 bases and J 4 bases, leaving 17 bases between the germline ends. Germline V gene data show CDR1 as MNHNS and CDR2 as SASEGT. The CDR3 is 15 amino acids. CDR3 residues: CASTIGGLMGNTIYF. In DNA, the CDR3 is TGTGCCAGCACCATAGGGGGACTTATGGGAAACACCATATATTTT.

The J gene is TRBJ2-1, the V gene TRBV5-4; 9 bases agree with TRBD2. Germline CDR1 and CDR2: SGHNT and YYREEE (reference sequence). CDR3 length equals 17 residues. V gave up 0 bases and J gave up 0 bases; unmatched junction bases: 4. CDR3 in amino acids: CASSLDGSGSSYNEQFF. DNA of the CDR3: TGTGCCAGCAGCTTGGATGGTAGCGGGAGCTCCTACAATGAGCAGTTCTTC.

This chain joins TRBV5-1 and TRBJ2-7, with D perhaps TRBD2 (6 bases). V gave up 4 bases and J gave up 5 bases, with 19 bases separating them. Germline V gene sequence: CDR1 SGHRS, CDR2 YFSETQ. The CDR3 runs to 15 residues. The CDR3 DNA reads as TGCGCCAGCAGCGCGAGCGGGTTTGTCGCCGACGAGCAGTACTTC. Protein product: CASSASGFVADEQYF.

CDR3 sequence reads: CSVGKRGTRLGSYEQYF. The DNA of the CDR3 is TGCAGCGTTGGGAAGCGGGGCACGAGGCTTGGGTCCTACGAGCAGTACTTC. This rearrangement joins TRBV29-1 to TRBJ2-7, with 7 positions matching TRBD2. V dropped 4 bases and J dropped 1; count of bases not matched to a gene: 16. The CDR3 totals 17 residues. CDR1 is SQVTM, CDR2 ANQGSEA, per germline.

The chain combines TRBV4-2 with TRBJ2-7; D is unclear. V was trimmed by 2 bases and J by 4 bases, leaving 9 bases between them. This CDR3 has 13 amino acids. Germline values: CDR1 LGHNA, CDR2 YNFKEQ. This chain's CDR3 is CASSQFYGYEQYF. The CDR3 DNA follows: TGTGCCAGCAGCCAATTTTACGGGTACGAGCAGTACTTC.

Turning to this clone: Given a much more abundant clone one base away, this may be a read error. The chain combines TRBV28 with TRBJ2-7; D not certain. Per germline, CDR1 MDHEN and CDR2 SYDVKM. The CDR3 contains 11 residues. Trimming stripped 3 bases from V and 3 bases from J, with 3 bases between. CDR3 protein: CASSFFYEQYF. In DNA form, the CDR3 reads TGTGCCAGCAGTTTTTTCTACGAGCAGTACTTC.

The CDR3 bases are TGTGCCAGCAGCTATGGACAGGGGACGGAGGACGAGCAGTACTTC. Protein product: CASSYGQGTEDEQYF. V usage is TRBV7-9 and J usage is TRBJ2-7; 9 bases line up with TRBD1. Germline CDR1 and CDR2: SEHNR and FQNEAQ (reference sequence). After removal of 4 bases from V and 5 bases from J, the junction contained 9 bases not matched to a gene. The CDR3 spans 15 residues.

The chain employs TRBV6-5 and TRBJ2-3, with D perhaps TRBD2 (6 bases). CDR1 is MNHEY and CDR2 is SVGAGI in the germline V gene. Trimming shortened V by 2 bases and J by 5 bases, and 14 bases separated the two germline ends. This CDR3 spans 15 amino acids. CDR3 bases: TGTGCCAGCAGTTACCAAGCTAGCGACCAAGATACGCAGTATTTT. It translates to CASSYQASDQDTQYF.

The chain carries TRBV7-6 and TRBJ2-3, with D uncertain. Germline values: CDR1 SGHVS, CDR2 FNYEAQ. The CDR3 totals 14 residues. Trimming cost V 2 bases and J 0 bases, with 6 bases left between them. The CDR3 spells CASSLYGSTDTQYF. DNA of the CDR3: TGTGCCAGCAGCTTATACGGGAGCACAGATACGCAGTATTTT.

The J gene is TRBJ2-3, the V gene TRBV29-1; TRBD1 agrees at 8 bases. This CDR3 spans 16 amino acids. Trimming at V came to 3 bases and at J to 4 bases, leaving 12 bases not matched to a gene. Looked up from germline, CDR1 is SQVTM and CDR2 is ANQGSEA. CDR3 sequence reads: CSVEDFGTGASDTQYF. The DNA for the CDR3 is TGCAGCGTTGAGGATTTCGGGACAGGAGCATCAGATACGCAGTATTTT.

This clone is a singleton in its sample. The chain uses TRBV29-1 and TRBJ2-3; 9 bases map to TRBD2. V was pared by 7 bases and J by 4 bases, with 12 bases of the junction left unmatched. Germline V CDR1 and CDR2: SQVTM, ANQGSEA. The CDR3 has 15 amino acids. CDR3 nucleotides: TGCAGCGGGGAGGTAGCGGGAGATTTATCAGATACGCAGTATTTT. It encodes CSGEVAGDLSDTQYF.

The J gene is TRBJ1-4, the V gene TRBV19; TRBD1 agrees at 10 bases. CDR1 is LNHDA and CDR2 is SQIVND in the germline V gene (reference sequence). This CDR3 has 18 amino acids. The J segment lost 2 bases and the V segment lost 3 bases, leaving 9 bases of the junction unmatched. The CDR3 reads CASSIVRDRGITNEKLFF. Here the CDR3 DNA reads TGTGCCAGTAGTATCGTCCGGGACAGGGGAATCACTAATGAAAAACTGTTTTTT.

This chain joins TRBV11-2 and TRBJ1-5; 8 positions match TRBD1. This CDR3 has 14 amino acids. The V segment lost 5 bases and the J segment 7 bases; nucleotides outside the gene matches: 7. CDR1 and CDR2 (germline): SGHAT, FQNNGV. The CDR3 nucleotides read TGTGCCAGCAGCCTCGGGACAGGAGGCCAGCCCCAGCATTTT. It yields the protein CASSLGTGGQPQHF.

V and J are TRBV9 and TRBJ2-1; 9 bases are shared with TRBD1. The CDR3 loop spans 9 amino acids. Germline-derived CDR1 and CDR2 are SGDLS and YYNGEE. The ends lost 8 bases at V and 15 bases at J; junction bases unmatched: 3. The CDR3 bases are TGTGCCAGTGGGACAGGGCTGTTCTTC. Translating gives CASGTGLFF. Drawing the rest from reference TRBV9 and TRBJ2-1, the complete variable domain is DSGVTQTPKHLITATGQRVTLRCSPRSGDLSVYWYQQSLDQGLQFLIQYYNGEERAKGNILERFSAQQFPDLHSELNLSSLELGDSALYFCASGTGLFFGPGTRLTVL.

CDR3 coding DNA: TGTGCCAGCAGCCCGTCGGGACAGAACGAAAACACCATATATTTT. Amino acids: CASSPSGQNENTIYF. V usage is TRBV7-9 and J usage is TRBJ1-3; TRBD1 aligns across 7 bases. V lost 5 bases to trimming and J lost 6 bases; unmatched junction nucleotides: 10. The CDR3 length is 15 residues. Per the germline V gene, CDR1 is SEHNR and CDR2 is FQNEAQ (reference sequence).

Turning to this clone: This sample includes further DNA sequences coding for the same CDR3. The chain employs TRBV29-1 and TRBJ2-1, with 10 bases identical to TRBD2. This CDR3 spans 16 amino acids. J lost 0 bases, V lost 6 bases, and 8 bases had no gene match. The V gene's germline CDR1 is SQVTM and CDR2 ANQGSEA. The CDR3 is CSVGGLAESSYNEQFF. Here the CDR3 DNA reads TGCAGCGTCGGTGGACTAGCGGAGAGCTCCTACAATGAGCAGTTCTTC.

The chain carries TRBV2 and TRBJ1-1; D ambiguous. V gave up 8 bases and J gave up 0 bases, with 13 bases separating them. The germline V gene encodes CDR1 SNHLY and CDR2 FYNNEI. The CDR3 is 14 residues long. CDR3 loop: CASRESRLNTEAFF. The CDR3, as DNA: TGTGCCAGCCGGGAATCCCGCCTGAACACTGAAGCTTTCTTT. Full variable domain (remainder filled in from reference TRBV2 and TRBJ1-1): EPEVTQTPSHQVTQMGQEVILRCVPISNHLYFYWYRQILGQKVEFLVSFYNNEISEKSEIFDDQFSVERPDGSNFTLKIRSTKLEDSAMYFCASRESRLNTEAFFGQGTRLTVV.

The chain is built from TRBV7-9 and TRBJ2-1; the match to TRBD2 covers 9 bases. CDR3 size: 14 residues. The V gene end was trimmed by 3 bases and the J gene end by 8 bases; junction bases not matched to a gene: 5. Germline V CDR1 and CDR2: SEHNR, FQNEAQ (reference sequence). The DNA of the CDR3 is TGTGCCAGCAGCTTGGTTAGCGGGAGTGATGAGCAGTTCTTC. Residues: CASSLVSGSDEQFF.

The V call is TRBV5-1, the J call TRBJ1-3; 8 bases agree with TRBD1. CDR3 length: 15 amino acids. V was pared by 5 bases and J by 1 base, with 5 bases of the junction left unmatched. Germline V lookup: CDR1 SGHRS, CDR2 YFSETQ. CDR3: CASRGTGTSGNTIYF. CDR3 DNA sequence: TGCGCCAGCAGAGGGACAGGTACGTCTGGAAACACCATATATTTT.